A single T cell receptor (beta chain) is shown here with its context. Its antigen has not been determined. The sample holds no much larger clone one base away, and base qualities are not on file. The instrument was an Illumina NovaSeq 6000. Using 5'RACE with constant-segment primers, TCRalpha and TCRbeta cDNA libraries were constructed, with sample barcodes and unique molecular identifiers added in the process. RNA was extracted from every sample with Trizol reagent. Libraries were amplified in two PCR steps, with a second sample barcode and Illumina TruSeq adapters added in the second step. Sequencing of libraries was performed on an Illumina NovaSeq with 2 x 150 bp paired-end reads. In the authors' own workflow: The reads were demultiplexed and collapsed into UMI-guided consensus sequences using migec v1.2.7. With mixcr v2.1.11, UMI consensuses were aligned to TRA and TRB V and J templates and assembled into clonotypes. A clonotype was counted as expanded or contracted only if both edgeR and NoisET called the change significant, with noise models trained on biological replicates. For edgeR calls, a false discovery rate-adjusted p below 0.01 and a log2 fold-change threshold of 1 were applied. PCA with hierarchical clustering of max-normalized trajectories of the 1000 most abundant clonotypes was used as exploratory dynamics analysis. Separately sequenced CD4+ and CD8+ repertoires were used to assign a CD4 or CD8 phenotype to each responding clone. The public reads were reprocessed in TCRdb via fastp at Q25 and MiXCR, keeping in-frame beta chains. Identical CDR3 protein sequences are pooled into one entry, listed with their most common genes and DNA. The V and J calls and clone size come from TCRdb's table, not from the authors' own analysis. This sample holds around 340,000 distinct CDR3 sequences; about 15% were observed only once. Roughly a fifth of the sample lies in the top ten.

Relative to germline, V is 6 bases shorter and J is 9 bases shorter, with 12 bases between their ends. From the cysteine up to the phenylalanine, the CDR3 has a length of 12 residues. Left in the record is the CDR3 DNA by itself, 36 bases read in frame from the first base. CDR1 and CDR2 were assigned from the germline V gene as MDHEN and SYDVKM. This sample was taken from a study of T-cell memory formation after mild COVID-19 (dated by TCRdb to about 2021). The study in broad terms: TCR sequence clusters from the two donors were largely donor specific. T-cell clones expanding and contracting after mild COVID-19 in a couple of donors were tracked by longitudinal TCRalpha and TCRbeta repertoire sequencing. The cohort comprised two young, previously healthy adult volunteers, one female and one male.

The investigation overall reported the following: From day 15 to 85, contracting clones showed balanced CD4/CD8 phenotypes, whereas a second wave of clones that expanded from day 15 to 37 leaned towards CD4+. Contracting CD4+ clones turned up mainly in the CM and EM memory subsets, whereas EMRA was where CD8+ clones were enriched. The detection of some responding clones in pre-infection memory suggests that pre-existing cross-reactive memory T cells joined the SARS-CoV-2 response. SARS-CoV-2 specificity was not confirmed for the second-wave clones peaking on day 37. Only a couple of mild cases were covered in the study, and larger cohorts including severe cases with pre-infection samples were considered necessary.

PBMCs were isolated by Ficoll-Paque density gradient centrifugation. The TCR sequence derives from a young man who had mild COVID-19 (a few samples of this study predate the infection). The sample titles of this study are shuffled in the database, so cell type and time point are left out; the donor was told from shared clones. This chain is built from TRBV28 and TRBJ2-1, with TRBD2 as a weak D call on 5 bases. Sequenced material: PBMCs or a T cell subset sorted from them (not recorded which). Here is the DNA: TGTGCCAGCAGAGCTAGCTTCACTGAGCAGTTCTTC. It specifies CASRASFTEQFF.